These 4 T cell receptor beta chains originate from one sample sequenced in a study of shared clonotypes between healthy human individuals. Profiled with immunoSEQ multiplex PCR; TCRdb holds only in-frame clones, not every one. The table includes roughly 2.6 million clones, 90% to 95% detected once. Sequences were obtained from naive CD4+ T cells sorted from blood. Subset specified: CD45RA+ positively selected. These receptor sequences come from a man younger than 30 in good health.

This clone was seen only once. The chain recombines TRBV5-4 with TRBJ2-1; 8 bases are shared with TRBD1. J lost 0 bases, V lost 5 bases, and 4 bases had no gene match. Germline assignment: CDR1 SGHNT and CDR2 YYREEE (reference sequence). CDR3 length: 15 amino acids. CDR3 sequence reads: CASRSGTGSYNEQFF. For the CDR3, the DNA is TGTGCCAGCAGATCCGGGACAGGCTCCTACAATGAGCAGTTCTTC.

The V call is TRBV7-2, the J call TRBJ2-7, with 9 bases identical to TRBD2. There are 15 residues in the CDR3. CDR1 and CDR2 (germline): SGHTA, FQGNSA. V shed 3 bases, J shed 2 bases, and the junction held 5 bases outside the gene matches. CDR3: CASSFTGTSTYEQYF. The CDR3 nucleotides read TGTGCCAGCAGCTTCACCGGGACTAGCACCTACGAGCAGTACTTC.

V gene TRBV19 combines with J gene TRBJ1-2, with 8 bases fitting TRBD1. CDR3 size: 15 residues. CDR1 is LNHDA, CDR2 SQIVND, per germline (reference sequence). J gave up 6 bases and V 5 bases, and 11 bases lay outside the gene matches. The CDR3 spells CASSEAGGATDGYTF. CDR3 nucleotide sequence: TGTGCCAGTAGTGAAGCAGGGGGCGCGACTGATGGCTACACCTTC.

The V and J genes are TRBV5-1 and TRBJ2-5; D not certain. Germline assignment: CDR1 SGHRS and CDR2 YFSETQ. V was cut by 0 bases and J by 2 bases, with 14 bases left in between. CDR3 length equals 16 residues. The CDR3 region is CASSLAPDPTQETQYF. The CDR3 DNA is TGCGCCAGCAGCTTGGCCCCCGACCCAACGCAAGAGACCCAGTACTTC.